This T cell receptor (beta chain) was identified during a study of blood T cell repertoires in COVID-19. Across the whole study: COVID-19 samples from acute and convalescent phases originated in the United States, Italy and Spain.

Germline-derived CDR1 and CDR2 are SGDLS and YYNGEE. The trim removed 4 bases at V and 4 bases at J, leaving 6 bases unmatched. The CDR3 is 15 amino acids. TCRdb's copy holds only in-frame clones and misses some; the assay was immunoSEQ multiplex PCR. The sample gives about 350,000 clones, more than 75% of which show up once; more than 1% is in the top ten. The age range of participants was about 18 to 95 years, with residence in about two dozen US areas. In assigning cohorts, the study relied on participant-reported clinical history. This clone turned up a few times. Sequenced: PBMCs or T cells enriched from blood (not recorded which). The receptor comes from a woman aged 25 to 45 who had recovered from COVID-19. The chain carries TRBV9 and TRBJ2-1; the match to TRBD1 covers 9 bases. CDR3 DNA: TGTGCCAGCAGCCCGGGACAGGGACGATACAATGAGCAGTTCTTC. Translation: CASSPGQGRYNEQFF.